These 7 T cell receptor beta chains originate from one sample sequenced in a study of T-cell reconstitution after alpha-beta-depleted transplantation in children (dated by TCRdb to the mid-2010s). The treatment or condition label, as the study defines it: allogeneic hematopoietic cell transplantation with graft depleted of TCRalphabeta T cells and CD19 B cells. The library was produced with PCR. For sequencing, an Illumina HiSeq 2500 was employed. Molecular barcoding was employed in the preparation of TCR libraries, with unique molecular identifiers being used to normalize TCRbeta repertoire quantification. TCRdb passed the public sequencing reads through fastp at Q25 and MiXCR, retaining productive beta sequences. Each record represents a unique CDR3 protein, reported with the most common genes and DNA among its rows. The sample has roughly 420,000 distinct CDR3 sequences on record, around 16% of them singletons. Clones ranked in the top ten supply approximately 28% of the sample.

This material consisted of PBMCs, mostly from graft donor cells, taken 360 days after TCRalphabeta/CD19-depleted stem cell transplant. All receptors come from a boy under two years old who had a stem cell transplant for Wiskott-Aldrich syndrome, so the T cells may come from the graft donor.

This rearrangement joins TRBV20-1 to TRBJ1-2, with 10 bases that match TRBD1. Germline V gives CDR1 DFQATT, CDR2 SNEGSKA (reference sequence). The CDR3 totals 15 residues. V was clipped by 0 bases and J by 3 bases; unmatched bases: 4. CDR3 DNA: TGCAGTGCTAGAGATCCGGACAGGGGGTACTATGGCTACACCTTC. It codes for CSARDPDRGYYGYTF.

V gene TRBV10-3 combines with J gene TRBJ2-5; D is uncertain. With 0 bases removed from V and 1 base from J, the gap between germline ends came to 9 bases. The CDR3 is 15 residues long. CDR1 ENHRY and CDR2 SYGVKD come from the germline V gene. The CDR3 DNA follows: TGTGCCATCAGTGAGTCGATGACTCTCCAAGAGACCCAGTACTTC. Translating it yields CAISESMTLQETQYF.

The chain combines TRBV14 with TRBJ2-1; TRBD2 agrees at 11 bases. V shed 4 bases, J shed 5 bases, and the junction held 7 bases outside the gene matches. Germline CDR1 SGHDN, CDR2 FVKESK. This CDR3 spans 16 amino acids. The CDR3 region has the DNA TGTGCCAGCAGCCGCCCGGGACTAGCGGTAAACAATGAGCAGTTCTTC. The encoded protein is CASSRPGLAVNNEQFF. Full variable domain (remainder filled in from reference TRBV14 and TRBJ2-1): EAGVTQFPSHSVIEKGQTVTLRCDPISGHDNLYWYRRVMGKEIKFLLHFVKESKQDESGMPNNRFLAERTGGTYSTLKVQPAELEDSGVYFCASSRPGLAVNNEQFFGPGTRLTVL.

This clonotype appeared a few times. V is TRBV2 and J is TRBJ2-7; D ambiguous. Trimming took off 3 bases at V and 4 bases at J, with 13 bases between the two ends. CDR1 and CDR2 (germline): SNHLY, FYNNEI. The CDR3 runs to 14 residues. CDR3 DNA sequence: TGTGCCAGCAGTGAGCTGGGGATGTCTTACGAGCAGTACTTC. As protein: CASSELGMSYEQYF.

This clonotype has a handful of counts. The gene calls are TRBV20-1 and TRBJ2-1; 11 bases line up with TRBD2. The CDR3 spans 12 residues. With 5 bases clipped from V and 13 bases from J, the junction kept 7 bases outside the gene matches. Germline V CDR1 and CDR2: DFQATT, SNEGSKA (reference sequence). CDR3 DNA sequence: TGCAGTGCTGGATTTAGCGGGGGGGCACAGTTCTTC. It encodes CSAGFSGGAQFF.

This clonotype was counted a few times. The rearrangement uses TRBV20-1 and TRBJ2-1; D may be TRBD2 (6 bases). The CDR3 is 16 amino acids. Germline-derived CDR1 and CDR2 are DFQATT and SNEGSKA (reference sequence). V was shortened by 1 base and J by 2 bases, with 15 bases between the two germline ends. DNA for the CDR3: TGCAGTGCTAGAGCCTTCCTAGCGCATGCCTACAATGAGCAGTTCTTC. Encoded protein: CSARAFLAHAYNEQFF.

The CDR3 is CASSPNLSSYEQYF. The DNA for the CDR3 is TGTGCCAGCAGCCCAAACCTATCCTCCTACGAGCAGTACTTC. The chain recombines TRBV7-2 with TRBJ2-7, with D uncertain. Germline CDR1 and CDR2: SGHTA and FQGNSA. Trimming took off 5 bases at V and 0 bases at J, with 11 bases between the two ends. CDR3 size: 14 residues. The full variable domain, its missing parts supplied by reference TRBV7-2 and TRBJ2-7, is GAGVSQSPSNKVTEKGKDVELRCDPISGHTALYWYRQSLGQGLEFLIYFQGNSAPDKSGLPSDRFSAERTGGSVSTLTIQRTQQEDSAVYLCASSPNLSSYEQYFGPGTRLTVT.